The clone carrying this T cell receptor (beta chain) was found many times. The sample originates from a study of CD8+CD57+ T cells in acquired aplastic anemia. Genomic DNA was employed as the template in profiling TCR beta VDJ and CDR3. MiXCR, applied by TCRdb to the reads, yields one record per CDR3 protein. The repertoire holds some 170,000 distinct CDR3 sequences, with less than 60% as singletons. The authors sequenced patients whose flow cytometry had shown CD8+CD57+ cell expansion. CDR1 is SEHNR and CDR2 is FQNEAQ in the germline V gene (reference sequence). V was trimmed by 5 bases and J by 6 bases, leaving 7 bases between them. The length of the CDR3 is 11 residues.

The specimen sequenced was sorted CD4+, CD8+, or CD8+CD57+ T cells (not recorded which) from PBMCs. This receptor was obtained from a human donor with aplastic anemia. V is TRBV7-9 and J is TRBJ1-2, with D tentatively TRBD1 (6 bases). In DNA, the CDR3 is TGTGCCAGCAGCGGGGGGCATGGCTACACCTTC. Amino acids: CASSGGHGYTF.